The 29 T cell receptor beta chains below were found in one sample sequenced in a study of early T cells in non-severe SARS-CoV-2 infection. TCRdb ran MiXCR on the 5' RACE reads and lists one entry per CDR3 protein. This repertoire shows 40,000 to 55,000 distinct CDR3 sequences, 12% found once; its top ten account for about 16%. Sequenced sample: whole blood. The receptors originated from an adult who was a healthcare worker with PCR-confirmed SARS-CoV-2 infection or an uninfected control (not recorded which).

The J gene is TRBJ1-2, the V gene TRBV5-1; 7 bases agree with TRBD1. After removal of 3 bases from V and 4 bases from J, the junction contained 3 bases not matched to a gene. This CDR3 contains 13 residues. Germline assignment: CDR1 SGHRS and CDR2 YFSETQ. The CDR3 DNA is TGCGCCAGCAGCTCGGGGGACAGCTATGGCTACACCTTC. The encoded protein is CASSSGDSYGYTF. Full variable domain (outside the CDR3, taken from reference TRBV5-1 and TRBJ1-2): KAGVTQTPRYLIKTRGQQVTLSCSPISGHRSVSWYQQTPGQGLQFLFEYFSETQRNKGNFPGRFSGRQFSNSRSEMNVSTLELGDSALYLCASSSGDSYGYTFGSGTRLTVV.

This sequence joins TRBV4-3 and TRBJ1-5; D is undetermined. CDR1 and CDR2 from the germline V gene are LGHNA and YSLEER. Trimming took off 2 bases at V and 4 bases at J, with 12 bases between the two ends. The CDR3 is 15 amino acids. CDR3 bases: TGCGCCAGCAGCCAATCCCTTGCAGGAAATCAGCCCCAGCATTTT. It specifies CASSQSLAGNQPQHF.

This clonotype turned up a few times. J is TRBJ2-5 and V is TRBV29-1; the D gene could be TRBD1 or TRBD2 (5 bases each). Germline values: CDR1 SQVTM, CDR2 ANQGSEA. V lost 3 bases to trimming and J lost 4 bases, with 9 bases between them. CDR3 length: 12 amino acids. CDR3 residues: CSVEAGTETQYF. The CDR3 DNA follows: TGCAGCGTTGAGGCAGGGACAGAGACCCAGTACTTC.

V usage is TRBV6-6 and J usage is TRBJ1-2; D not certain. Germline V gene sequence: CDR1 MNHNY, CDR2 SVGAGI (reference sequence). V was trimmed by 6 bases and J by 11 bases, leaving 16 bases between them. The CDR3 loop spans 12 amino acids. CDR3 nucleotides: TGTGCCAGCAGCCAGGCGGACGGAGATTACACCTTC. This encodes CASSQADGDYTF.

In its sample, this clonotype was seen many times. This chain connects TRBV6-2 or TRBV6-3 to TRBJ2-3; D may correspond to TRBD1 or TRBD2 (5 bases each). Germline-derived CDR1 and CDR2 are MNHEY and SVGEGT. The CDR3 is 16 amino acids. The V and J ends lost 6 bases and 11 bases respectively, with 27 bases between them. CDR3 in DNA: TGTGCCAGCAGCATTCCCTCCCGGGACGACAGAATTAGGCAGTATTTT. This translates into CASSIPSRDDRIRQYF.

The CDR3 sequence is CASSEAGVSYNEQFF. DNA for the CDR3: TGTGCCAGCAGTGAAGCGGGAGTTTCCTACAATGAGCAGTTCTTC. V and J are TRBV6-1 and TRBJ2-1; the D gene is possibly TRBD2 (5 bases). The CDR3 totals 15 residues. Per germline, CDR1 MNHNS and CDR2 SASEGT. Trimming took off 0 bases at V and 1 base at J, with 7 bases between the two ends.

In its sample, this clonotype was seen a few times. The V and J genes are TRBV2 and TRBJ1-4, with 10 nucleotides matching TRBD1. The CDR3 length is 14 residues. The V and J ends lost 3 bases and 6 bases, in that order; junction bases with no gene match: 1. Germline values: CDR1 SNHLY, CDR2 FYNNEI. The CDR3 nucleotides read TGTGCCAGCAGTGAGGGGACAGGGGATGAAAAACTGTTTTTT. It yields the protein CASSEGTGDEKLFF.

The chain combines TRBV18 with TRBJ2-7, with D perhaps TRBD2 (5 bases). The germline V and J ends were trimmed by 1 base and 6 bases, with 7 bases remaining between them. The CDR3 loop spans 12 amino acids. CDR1 and CDR2 (germline): KGHSH, LQKENI. The CDR3 loop is CASSPLRGEQYF. CDR3 coding DNA: TGTGCCAGCTCACCACTACGGGGCGAGCAGTACTTC. The full variable domain, with the rest looked up from reference TRBV18 and TRBJ2-7, is NAGVMQNPRHLVRRRGQEARLRCSPMKGHSHVYWYRQLPEEGLKFMVYLQKENIIDESGMPKERFSAEFPKEGPSILRIQQVVRGDSAAYFCASSPLRGEQYFGPGTRLTVT.

The chain recombines TRBV4-3 with TRBJ2-1; D possibly matches TRBD1 or TRBD2 (7 bases each). This CDR3 is 18 amino acids long. Trimming took off 1 base at V and 3 bases at J, with 19 bases between the two ends. CDR1 and CDR2 from the germline V gene are LGHNA and YSLEER. DNA of the CDR3: TGCGCCAGCAGCCAAGCGTTCAACCCAGGGGGGGGCTACAATGAGCAGTTCTTC. It yields the protein CASSQAFNPGGGYNEQFF.

This clonotype was seen at least ten times. The chain is built from TRBV19 and TRBJ1-1; 8 nucleotides agree with TRBD1. J gave up 0 bases and V 10 bases, and 4 bases lay outside the gene matches. Germline V gene sequence: CDR1 LNHDA, CDR2 SQIVND (reference sequence). The CDR3 is made up of 13 amino acids. For the CDR3, the DNA is TGTGCCACCCAGGACAGGGTGAACACTGAAGCTTTCTTT. Translation: CATQDRVNTEAFF.

V and J are TRBV5-1 and TRBJ2-3; D possibly corresponds to TRBD1 (5 bases). V was trimmed by 3 bases and J by 0 bases, leaving 8 bases between them. Germline CDR1 is SGHRS and CDR2 is YFSETQ. The CDR3 has 14 residues. CDR3 protein: CASSSGHSTDTQYF. Here the CDR3 DNA reads TGCGCCAGCAGCTCTGGACATAGCACAGATACGCAGTATTTT.

Only a few counts were recorded for this clonotype. This chain's CDR3 is CASRRRLAGELFF. The CDR3 DNA reads as TGTGCCAGCAGACGTCGACTAGCCGGGGAGCTGTTTTTT. The J gene is TRBJ2-2, the V gene TRBV6-2 or TRBV6-3; D possibly corresponds to TRBD2 (6 bases). This CDR3 has 13 residues. Looked up from germline, CDR1 is MNHEY and CDR2 is SVGEGT. V was pared by 6 bases and J by 6 bases, with 11 bases between.

This clonotype has a count of ten or more. This chain joins TRBV7-9 and TRBJ2-2; either TRBD1 or TRBD2 may supply D (5 bases each). V gave up 11 bases and J gave up 0 bases, with 10 bases separating them. CDR3 length: 13 amino acids. In germline, CDR1 is SEHNR, CDR2 FQNEAQ (reference sequence). CDR3 bases: TGTGCCGGAACGGGGCCGAACACCGGGGAGCTGTTTTTT. Translation gives CAGTGPNTGELFF.

The sample holds many counts of this clonotype. V and J are TRBV10-2 and TRBJ2-7; TRBD2 matches 10 bases. CDR1 WSHSY and CDR2 SAAADI come from the germline V gene. J was trimmed by 3 bases and V by 1 base; bases with no gene match: 3. This CDR3 contains 15 residues. The CDR3 protein is CASSEFGTSDYEQYF. Written as DNA, the CDR3 is TGCGCCAGCAGTGAGTTCGGGACTAGCGACTACGAGCAGTACTTC.

This clonotype was seen at least ten times. The genes are TRBV28 and TRBJ2-5, with TRBD2 identical over 7 bases. Losses at the gene ends were 2 bases for V and 4 bases for J; bases not matched to a gene: 7. Germline V gives CDR1 MDHEN, CDR2 SYDVKM. CDR3 length: 15 amino acids. Here the CDR3 reads CASSLAGVRSETQYF. The CDR3 DNA follows: TGTGCCAGCAGTTTAGCGGGAGTCAGGTCAGAGACCCAGTACTTC.

This clonotype was observed at least ten times. The chain carries TRBV3-1 and TRBJ2-5, with D unclear. V lost 3 bases and J lost 4, with 6 bases in between. Germline V gene lookup returns CDR1 LGHDT and CDR2 YNNKEL (reference sequence). The CDR3 sequence is 12 residues long. CDR3 protein: CASSHSLETQYF. In nucleotides, the CDR3 is TGTGCCAGCAGCCACAGTTTAGAGACCCAGTACTTC.

The V call is TRBV15, the J call TRBJ1-2, with 7 nucleotides matching TRBD1. This CDR3 region has 21 residues. V was pared by 1 base and J by 6 bases, with 26 bases of the junction left unmatched. Germline-derived CDR1 and CDR2 are LNHNV and YYDKDF (reference sequence). The CDR3 sequence is CATSRVPRSRFLGQLTNGYTF. CDR3 nucleotides: TGTGCCACCAGCAGAGTCCCCCGGAGTCGTTTTTTGGGACAGCTGACTAATGGCTACACCTTC.

The V and J genes are TRBV3-1 and TRBJ1-1, with 7 bases matching TRBD1. Germline trimming cut 4 bases from V and 4 bases from J; bases unmatched to any gene: 12. The CDR3 totals 16 residues. Germline V gene sequence: CDR1 LGHDT, CDR2 YNNKEL (reference sequence). DNA of the CDR3: TGTGCCAGCAGCCCCCACCCAGGGGGAGTAGGCACTGAAGCTTTCTTT. It specifies CASSPHPGGVGTEAFF.

This clonotype was detected many times. The chain joins TRBV20-1 to TRBJ2-7; no definite D call. Germline-derived CDR1 and CDR2 are DFQATT and SNEGSKA (reference sequence). V dropped 7 bases and J dropped 0 bases, with 16 bases sitting between them. The CDR3 runs 14 residues. CDR3 DNA: TGCAGTGTCGATCAGCCGACTCCCTCCTACGAGCAGTACTTC. Its translation is CSVDQPTPSYEQYF.

This clonotype was seen at least ten times. The CDR3 here is CASSISRTAIDPQHF. CDR3 sequence (DNA): TGTGCCAGTAGTATTAGCAGGACCGCAATAGACCCCCAGCATTTT. The chain combines TRBV19 with TRBJ1-5; no reliable D call. V dropped 3 bases and J dropped 10 bases, with 19 bases sitting between them. Germline V lookup: CDR1 LNHDA, CDR2 SQIVND (reference sequence). The CDR3 sequence is 15 residues long.

The chain has TRBV5-5 and TRBJ2-7; 9 bases fit TRBD1. CDR1 and CDR2 from the germline V gene are SGHKS and YYEKEE (reference sequence). The CDR3 is made up of 15 amino acids. V lost 4 bases, J lost 4 bases, and 9 bases stayed unmatched. The CDR3 sequence: CASSLTGQGLYEQYF. The CDR3 nucleotides are TGTGCCAGCAGCCTTACGGGACAGGGATTGTACGAGCAGTACTTC.

V is TRBV7-2 and J is TRBJ2-7, with D perhaps TRBD2 (5 bases). The V end was cut by 3 bases, the J end by 3 bases, with 12 bases between. Germline values: CDR1 SGHTA, CDR2 FQGNSA. This CDR3 contains 14 residues. The CDR3 nucleotides read TGTGCCAGCAGCTTTGAAGGGAGCCGCTACGAGCAGTACTTC. Translated: CASSFEGSRYEQYF.

This clonotype occurred once. The chain joins TRBV20-1 to TRBJ2-3, with D unresolved. The CDR3 contains 14 residues. V lost 6 bases, J lost 0 bases, and 13 bases lay in between. CDR1 is DFQATT, CDR2 SNEGSKA, per germline (reference sequence). DNA of the CDR3: TGCAGTGCCCGAGACTTGGCTAGCACAGATACGCAGTATTTT. It translates to CSARDLASTDTQYF.

This clonotype has a handful of counts. This chain links TRBV4-1 with TRBJ1-4; D gene ambiguous. The germline V and J ends were trimmed by 5 bases and 4 bases, with 11 bases remaining between them. The CDR3 spans 14 residues. Germline values: CDR1 MGHRA, CDR2 YSYEKL. The CDR3 reads CASSSPGFNEKLFF. CDR3 DNA sequence: TGCGCCAGCAGCTCGCCGGGATTTAATGAAAAACTGTTTTTT.

This chain uses TRBV7-9 with TRBJ2-5; no reliable D call. Germline V gives CDR1 SEHNR, CDR2 FQNEAQ (reference sequence). The ends were cut back, 6 bases at V and 5 bases at J, with 10 bases in the middle. The length of the CDR3 is 12 residues. The chain's CDR3 is CASSREVETQYF. The CDR3 DNA reads as TGTGCCAGCAGTCGCGAGGTGGAGACCCAGTACTTC.

This clonotype was found a few times. CDR3 sequence (DNA): TGTGCCAGCAGTTTTCCGGGAGGCTTGAACACCGGGGAGCTGTTTTTT. Translated: CASSFPGGLNTGELFF. V usage is TRBV27 and J usage is TRBJ2-2; TRBD2 matches at 7 bases. Germline trimming cut 3 bases from V and 1 base from J; bases unmatched to any gene: 5. CDR1 is MNHEY, CDR2 SMNVEV, per germline (reference sequence). The CDR3 consists of 16 residues.

This chain connects TRBV7-9 to TRBJ2-7; 7 bases align to TRBD1. The ends lost 5 bases at V and 7 bases at J; junction bases unmatched: 11. CDR1 and CDR2 (germline): SEHNR, FQNEAQ (reference sequence). The CDR3 covers 14 residues. DNA of the CDR3: TGTGCCAGCAGCCCCAGACAGGGTATTAGGGAGCAGTACTTC. Translated, it gives CASSPRQGIREQYF.

In this sample, this clonotype turned up many times. The CDR3 sequence is CASTNRGGNEKLFF. In DNA, the CDR3 is TGTGCCAGCACCAACAGGGGAGGAAATGAAAAACTGTTTTTT. The chain is built from TRBV5-5 and TRBJ1-4, with 7 bases aligning to TRBD1. The length of the CDR3 is 14 residues. Germline CDR1 and CDR2: SGHKS and YYEKEE (reference sequence). The V and J ends lost 6 bases and 5 bases, in that order; junction bases with no gene match: 7.

This clonotype was counted many times. The CDR3 region has the DNA TGTGCCAGCAGCCAAGAGACGGGACAGAGGAATTCACCCCTCCACTTT. This codes for CASSQETGQRNSPLHF. The rearrangement uses TRBV4-2 and TRBJ1-6, with TRBD1 identical over 7 bases. Trimming cost V 0 bases and J 7 bases; bases outside gene matches: 6. The germline V gene has CDR1 LGHNA and CDR2 YNFKEQ. The CDR3 covers 16 residues.